This record concerns one T cell receptor beta chain sequence. The target antigen is unknown. Constant-segment primers and 5'RACE yielded cDNA libraries for TCR alpha and TCR beta, each carrying sample barcodes and UMIs. From the 5' RACE reads, TCRdb called clonotypes with MiXCR, one entry per CDR3 protein. The sample holds about 560,000 distinct CDR3 sequences; 15% to 20% are singletons and the top ten take roughly 8.2%. The germline CDR1 and CDR2 sequences are SGDLS and YYNGEE. Trimming shortened V by 0 bases and J by 3 bases, and 19 bases separated the two germline ends. The CDR3 is 17 residues long. This record belongs to a study of T-cell memory formation after mild COVID-19. Overall study results and limits: Memory cells collected pre-infection included some clones that later responded, suggesting cross-reactive memory joined.

The sample comprised PBMCs or a T cell subset sorted from them (not recorded which). The chain uses TRBV9 and TRBJ2-7, with D unresolved. The receptor's source is an adult woman who had mild COVID-19 (a few samples of this study predate the infection). Cell type and time point are not known. CDR3 sequence reads: CASSVGPTRTHRYEQYF. The CDR3 DNA reads as TGTGCCAGCAGCGTAGGGCCTACAAGAACTCATCGCTACGAGCAGTACTTC.